A single sample gave rise to the 27 T cell receptor beta chains below, sequenced in a study of early T cells in non-severe SARS-CoV-2 infection. TCRdb re-analysed the 5' RACE reads in MiXCR, keeping a single row per CDR3 protein. The sample records 70,000 to 75,000 distinct CDR3 sequences, around 15% being singletons. Sample: whole blood. Source of these receptors: an adult who was a healthcare worker with PCR-confirmed SARS-CoV-2 infection or an uninfected control (not recorded which).

The chain joins TRBV7-7 to TRBJ2-1; D not resolved. The CDR3 totals 15 residues. CDR1 and CDR2 (germline): SSHAT, FNYEAQ (reference sequence). V was shortened by 3 bases and J by 5 bases, with 14 bases between the two germline ends. CDR3 sequence reads: CASSLTPGGHNEQFF. The CDR3 nucleotides read TGTGCCAGCAGCTTGACTCCCGGCGGTCACAATGAGCAGTTCTTC.

This clonotype was counted a few times. V usage is TRBV9 and J usage is TRBJ2-1; D not certain. In germline, CDR1 is SGDLS, CDR2 YYNGEE. The CDR3 is made up of 12 amino acids. Trimming pared 4 bases from V and 5 bases from J, leaving 7 bases between. The CDR3, as DNA: TGTGCCAGCAGCCCAGGACACAATGAGCAGTTCTTC. Translation gives CASSPGHNEQFF. The full variable domain, rest sourced from reference TRBV9 and TRBJ2-1, is DSGVTQTPKHLITATGQRVTLRCSPRSGDLSVYWYQQSLDQGLQFLIQYYNGEERAKGNILERFSAQQFPDLHSELNLSSLELGDSALYFCASSPGHNEQFFGPGTRLTVL.

The V gene is TRBV27, the J gene TRBJ2-2; 7 bases are a match to TRBD1. This CDR3 has 17 amino acids. The J segment lost 6 bases and the V segment lost 5 bases, leaving 15 bases of the junction unmatched. Germline V gene lookup returns CDR1 MNHEY and CDR2 SMNVEV (reference sequence). CDR3 region: CASSPNPTGVPPGELFF. The CDR3 bases are TGTGCCAGCAGTCCGAACCCAACAGGGGTCCCTCCCGGGGAGCTGTTTTTT.

A note on this clonotype: This may come from a read error, since a much larger clone is one base off. This chain joins TRBV7-9 and TRBJ1-2; 8 bases fit TRBD1. The CDR3 totals 15 residues. Germline CDR1 and CDR2: SEHNR and FQNEAQ (reference sequence). The DNA of the CDR3 is TGTGTCAGCAGCTTAGTGGGGACAGGCTACTATGGCTACACCTTC. It specifies CVSSLVGTGYYGYTF. The full variable domain, rest sourced from reference TRBV7-9 and TRBJ1-2, is DTGVSQNPRHKITKRGQNVTFRCDPISEHNRLYWYRQTLGQGPEFLTYFQNEAQLEKSRLLSDRFSAERPKGSFSTLEIQRTEQGDSAMYLCVSSLVGTGYYGYTFGSGTRLTVV.

V gene TRBV28 combines with J gene TRBJ2-7; 10 bases map to TRBD1. The CDR3 is made up of 15 amino acids. CDR1 is MDHEN and CDR2 is SYDVKM in the germline V gene. With 5 bases clipped from V and 5 bases from J, the junction kept 9 bases outside the gene matches. CDR3 sequence: CASSPTGTGVNEQYF. CDR3 DNA sequence: TGTGCCAGCAGTCCCACCGGGACAGGGGTCAACGAGCAGTACTTC. The complete variable domain, with remaining parts taken from reference TRBV28 and TRBJ2-7, reads DVKVTQSSRYLVKRTGEKVFLECVQDMDHENMFWYRQDPGLGLRLIYFSYDVKMKEKGDIPEGYSVSREKKERFSLILESASTNQTSMYLCASSPTGTGVNEQYFGPGTRLTVT.

This rearrangement joins TRBV6-5 to TRBJ1-4; no reliable D call. Trimming took off 0 bases at V and 4 bases at J, with 9 bases between the two ends. This CDR3 comprises 15 residues. The germline gives CDR1 MNHEY, CDR2 SVGAGI. CDR3 sequence: CASSYSGSNNEKLFF. The CDR3 DNA reads TGTGCCAGCAGTTACTCTGGTTCTAATAATGAAAAACTGTTTTTT.

The chain uses TRBV25-1 and TRBJ1-2, with D perhaps TRBD1 (6 bases). The CDR3 sequence is 13 residues long. The V end was cut by 4 bases, the J end by 8 bases, with 14 bases between. Germline-derived CDR1 and CDR2 are MGHDK and SYGVNS. The CDR3 is CASSVTGIGGYTF. CDR3 coding DNA: TGTGCCAGCAGTGTAACAGGGATCGGAGGCTACACCTTC.

This clonotype showed up many times. The chain couples TRBV4-3 to TRBJ1-4, with 7 bases matching TRBD1. The trim removed 0 bases at V and 6 bases at J, leaving 10 bases unmatched. Germline values: CDR1 LGHNA, CDR2 YSLEER. The CDR3 runs 17 residues. CDR3: CASSQEGQGVRYEKLFF. The CDR3 DNA reads as TGCGCCAGCAGCCAAGAGGGGCAGGGGGTTAGATATGAAAAACTGTTTTTT.

As concerns this clonotype: A much larger clone sits a single nucleotide away, making a read error possible. This rearrangement joins TRBV18 to TRBJ2-1; 9 positions match TRBD1. Looked up from germline, CDR1 is KGHSH and CDR2 is LQKENI. The CDR3 is 15 amino acids. The CDR3 region is CTSSPQGADYNEQFF. As DNA, the CDR3 is TGTACCAGCTCACCACAGGGGGCCGACTACAATGAGCAGTTCTTC.

The chain carries TRBV20-1 and TRBJ1-6; 7 bases are a match to TRBD1. From germline, CDR1 is DFQATT and CDR2 SNEGSKA (reference sequence). Losses at the gene ends were 1 base for V and 9 bases for J; bases not matched to a gene: 6. The CDR3 has 14 residues. CDR3 sequence (DNA): TGCAGTGCTAGAGCCCTGACAGGGAGTTCACCCCTCCACTTT. Protein sequence: CSARALTGSSPLHF.

The chain joins TRBV21-1 to TRBJ1-1; the tabulated D call, TRBD1, remains unverified against the DNA. TRBV21-1 is a pseudogene. The CDR3 length is 18 residues. The CDR3 nucleotides read TGTGCCAGCAGCAAAGCAGGAGAACAGGGCAGGGTGAACACTGAAGCTTTCTTT. Its translation: CASSKAGEQGRVNTEAFF.

The gene calls are TRBV29-1 and TRBJ1-3; TRBD1 might be the D (5 bases). Germline loops: CDR1 SQVTM, CDR2 ANQGSEA. Trimming removed 7 bases from V and 2 bases from J, with 9 bases in between. This CDR3 has 12 residues. The CDR3 DNA reads TGCAGCGCCTCGACAGCTGGAAACACCATATATTTT. It translates to CSASTAGNTIYF.

This clonotype was counted many times. The chain carries TRBV12-3 or TRBV12-4 and TRBJ1-5; D unclear. V was cut by 6 bases and J by 2 bases, with 11 bases left in between. The CDR3 is made up of 14 amino acids. The CDR3 bases are TGTGCCAGCAGCGGATCGCGGGGCAATCAGCCCCAGCATTTT. Translation: CASSGSRGNQPQHF.

The rearrangement joins TRBV4-3 to TRBJ1-2, with D possibly being TRBD1 (6 bases). This CDR3 is built from 15 residues. Germline assignment: CDR1 LGHNA and CDR2 YSLEER. V was trimmed by 6 bases and J by 6 bases, leaving 20 bases between them. CDR3 loop: CASSGGRGAPNGYTF. CDR3 DNA sequence: TGCGCCAGCAGTGGTGGAAGGGGGGCTCCAAATGGCTACACCTTC.

This rearrangement joins TRBV7-2 to TRBJ2-3, with 11 bases matching TRBD2. CDR1 SGHTA and CDR2 FQGNSA come from the germline V gene. The V segment lost 4 bases and the J segment 4 bases; nucleotides outside the gene matches: 7. The CDR3 length is 16 residues. This CDR3 is CASSYLAGGPPDTQYF. Written as DNA, the CDR3 is TGTGCCAGCAGCTATTTAGCGGGGGGGCCCCCAGATACGCAGTATTTT.

This clonotype showed up just a few times. The rearrangement uses TRBV10-3 and TRBJ2-5; no clear D gene. CDR1 ENHRY and CDR2 SYGVKD come from the germline V gene. CDR3 length equals 15 residues. Trimming pared 3 bases from V and 0 bases from J, leaving 11 bases between. DNA of the CDR3: TGTGCCATCAGTGACTACCAGAAATACCAAGAGACCCAGTACTTC. Protein product: CAISDYQKYQETQYF.

The genes are TRBV5-1 and TRBJ2-3; tentatively, D is TRBD1 (6 bases). V gave up 4 bases and J gave up 2 bases, with 17 bases separating them. Per germline, CDR1 SGHRS and CDR2 YFSETQ. The CDR3 runs 16 residues. The CDR3 coding sequence is TGCGCCAGCAGCCTAAATACAGGGCTACTCACAGATACGCAGTATTTT. Residues: CASSLNTGLLTDTQYF.

The rearrangement joins TRBV7-8 to TRBJ2-1, with TRBD1 as a possible D gene (6 bases). Trimming pared 5 bases from V and 8 bases from J, leaving 16 bases between. The CDR3 is 14 amino acids. The germline gives CDR1 SGHVS, CDR2 FQNEAQ. CDR3 sequence: CASSKKRTDDEQFF. The CDR3 DNA is TGTGCCAGCAGCAAGAAGAGGACAGACGATGAGCAGTTCTTC.

Points on this clonotype: This clone may be a read error of a much larger clone one base away. The chain uses TRBV19 and TRBJ2-3; possibly TRBD2 for D (6 bases). The CDR3 sequence is 15 residues long. The V gene's germline CDR1 is LNHDA and CDR2 SQIVND (reference sequence). For the CDR3, the DNA is TGTGACAGTAGTCCACCGGGACTCCGCACAGATACGCAGTATTTT. As protein: CDSSPPGLRTDTQYF.

A few counts support this clonotype. The chain couples TRBV3-1 to TRBJ2-7; D possibly corresponds to TRBD2 (5 bases). V lost 0 bases to trimming and J lost 1 base, with 7 bases between them. The V gene's germline CDR1 is LGHDT and CDR2 YNNKEL (reference sequence). CDR3 length: 14 amino acids. CDR3: CASSQETKSYEQYF. The CDR3 DNA reads as TGTGCCAGCAGCCAAGAGACTAAGTCCTACGAGCAGTACTTC.

This clonotype has more than one count but fewer than ten. The chain uses TRBV28 and TRBJ2-1; tentatively, D is TRBD1 (6 bases). The CDR3 has 14 residues. CDR1 is MDHEN and CDR2 is SYDVKM in the germline V gene. V was pared by 3 bases and J by 8 bases, with 14 bases between. The CDR3: CASSFVGGRDEQFF. The CDR3 coding sequence is TGTGCCAGCAGTTTTGTAGGGGGAAGGGATGAGCAGTTCTTC.

This clonotype was counted many times. This rearrangement joins TRBV3-1 to TRBJ1-2; no definite D call. Trimming stripped 8 bases from V and 4 bases from J, with 14 bases between. Germline V gives CDR1 LGHDT, CDR2 YNNKEL (reference sequence). This CDR3 is built from 13 residues. CDR3 coding DNA: TGTGCCAGCTCAGGCTCCCTGGTCTATGGCTACACCTTC. This codes for CASSGSLVYGYTF.

This clonotype was picked up many times. The chain couples TRBV20-1 to TRBJ2-5, with D maybe TRBD1 (5 bases). V was trimmed by 6 bases and J by 2 bases, leaving 10 bases between them. CDR1 is DFQATT, CDR2 SNEGSKA, per germline (reference sequence). The length of the CDR3 is 12 residues. The CDR3 protein is CSAMDTQETQYF. Here the CDR3 DNA reads TGCAGTGCCATGGACACACAAGAGACCCAGTACTTC.

The chain is built from TRBV3-1 and TRBJ2-1, with 9 positions matching TRBD2. Germline V lookup: CDR1 LGHDT, CDR2 YNNKEL (reference sequence). The CDR3 length is 15 residues. V was clipped by 1 base and J by 7 bases; unmatched bases: 5. The CDR3 spells CASSQGTAGGNEQFF. CDR3 DNA sequence: TGTGCCAGCAGCCAAGGGACGGCGGGGGGGAATGAGCAGTTCTTC.

This clonotype showed up many times. CDR3 amino acids: CASSQEGSGAEAFF. CDR3 bases: TGTGCCAGCAGCCAAGAAGGCTCGGGGGCTGAAGCTTTCTTT. The chain carries TRBV3-1 and TRBJ1-1, with a tentative D call TRBD1 (5 bases). The V end was cut by 0 bases, the J end by 6 bases, with 11 bases between. Per germline, CDR1 LGHDT and CDR2 YNNKEL (reference sequence). The CDR3 runs to 14 residues.

There are many counts of this clonotype. The chain carries TRBV2 and TRBJ1-6, with D unresolved. The CDR3 is made up of 14 amino acids. Germline V lookup: CDR1 SNHLY, CDR2 FYNNEI. V was clipped by 4 bases and J by 5 bases, with 9 bases between them. CDR3 nucleotide sequence: TGTGCCAGCAGTGCTGGACGGAATAATTCACCCCTCCACTTT. Translating gives CASSAGRNNSPLHF.

This clonotype was recorded at least ten times. This rearrangement joins TRBV7-3 to TRBJ1-1; D not resolved. V lost 1 base and J lost 4, with 10 bases in between. This CDR3 spans 14 amino acids. In germline, CDR1 is SGHTA, CDR2 FQGTGA. CDR3 sequence: CASSLSAHSTEAFF. DNA for the CDR3: TGTGCCAGCAGCTTAAGTGCCCACAGCACTGAAGCTTTCTTT.